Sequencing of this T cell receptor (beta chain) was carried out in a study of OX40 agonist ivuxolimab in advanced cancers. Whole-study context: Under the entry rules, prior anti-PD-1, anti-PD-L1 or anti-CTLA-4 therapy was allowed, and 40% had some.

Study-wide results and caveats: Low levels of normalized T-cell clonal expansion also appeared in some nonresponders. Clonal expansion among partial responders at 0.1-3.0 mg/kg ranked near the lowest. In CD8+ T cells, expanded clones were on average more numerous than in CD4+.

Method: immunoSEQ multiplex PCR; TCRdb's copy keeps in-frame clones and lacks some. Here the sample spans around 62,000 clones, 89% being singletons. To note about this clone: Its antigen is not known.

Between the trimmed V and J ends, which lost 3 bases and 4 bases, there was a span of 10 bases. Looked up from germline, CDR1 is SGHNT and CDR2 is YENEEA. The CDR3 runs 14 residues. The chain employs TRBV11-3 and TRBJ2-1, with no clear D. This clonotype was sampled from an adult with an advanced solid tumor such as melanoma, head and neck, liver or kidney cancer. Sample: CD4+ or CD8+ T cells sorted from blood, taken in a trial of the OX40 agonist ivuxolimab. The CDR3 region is CASSLDGLYNEQFF. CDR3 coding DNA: TGTGCCAGCAGCTTGGACGGCCTGTACAATGAGCAGTTCTTC.